The 29 T cell receptor beta chains below come from one sample, sequenced in a study of shared clonotypes between healthy human individuals. This table comes from immunoSEQ multiplex PCR, and its TCRdb copy is limited to in-frame clones, with some not included. The sample consists of about 2.2 million clones, about 93% of them appearing once. Naive CD8 cells lacked CD45RO, underwent positive selection for CCR7 and left out terminally differentiated effector memory CD45RA+ cells. Sequencing input: naive CD8+ T cells from PBMCs. These receptors were obtained from a man between 18 and 29 years old in good health. Some clones in this sample may be carry-over from other donors' samples.

As concerns this clone: The identical CDR3 is also encoded by other nucleotide sequences in the sample. V gene TRBV27 combines with J gene TRBJ2-7; D might be TRBD1 (5 bases). V was trimmed by 3 bases and J by 4 bases, leaving 10 bases between them. The CDR3 sequence is 13 residues long. Germline values: CDR1 MNHEY, CDR2 SMNVEV (reference sequence). The CDR3 protein is CASSFGRDYEQYF. The DNA for the CDR3 is TGTGCCAGCAGTTTCGGCAGGGATTACGAGCAGTACTTC.

For this clone: Relative to the germline gene, one junction end is altered; a read error may explain this. The chain combines TRBV29-1 with TRBJ1-1; D is unresolved. Germline CDR1 SQVTM, CDR2 ANQGSEA. The CDR3 extends over 10 amino acids. CDR3 residues: CSVSYTEAFF. DNA for the CDR3: TGCAGCGTTAGCTACACGGAAGCTTTCTTT.

Comment on this clone: Other DNA sequences in this sample translate to the same CDR3. CDR3 DNA: TGTGCCAGCAGTTTACGGGGACCTTACGAGCAGTACTTC. The encoded protein is CASSLRGPYEQYF. The gene calls are TRBV27 and TRBJ2-7, with D possibly called TRBD1 or TRBD2 (5 bases each). Trimming removed 2 bases from V and 4 bases from J, with 9 bases in between. CDR1 is MNHEY and CDR2 is SMNVEV in the germline V gene (reference sequence). The CDR3 length is 13 residues.

The CDR3 here is CASSLLTSGTGADTQYF. The CDR3 nucleotides read TGTGCCAGCAGTTTATTAACTAGCGGGACCGGGGCGGATACGCAGTATTTT. The chain links TRBV28 to TRBJ2-3, with 10 bases aligning to TRBD2. The J segment lost 6 bases and the V segment lost 1 base, leaving 10 bases of the junction unmatched. The germline gives CDR1 MDHEN, CDR2 SYDVKM. The CDR3 extends over 17 amino acids.

For this clone: The sample contains more than one DNA sequence encoding this CDR3. This chain connects TRBV9 to TRBJ2-5, with 7 positions matching TRBD1. Germline values: CDR1 SGDLS, CDR2 YYNGEE. This CDR3 comprises 14 residues. V trimming: 4 bases; J trimming: 1 base; junction bases outside the gene matches: 4. The DNA of the CDR3 is TGTGCCAGCAGCTCACGGGACAGCCAAGAGACCCAGTACTTC. This gives the protein CASSSRDSQETQYF.

This chain connects TRBV6-1 to TRBJ2-7; D possibly corresponds to TRBD1 (5 bases). Germline V gene lookup returns CDR1 MNHNS and CDR2 SASEGT. The CDR3 is made up of 15 amino acids. With 0 bases removed from V and 3 bases from J, the gap between germline ends came to 12 bases. DNA of the CDR3: TGTGCCAGCAGTGAAGCGGCAGGGTTGCTCTACGAGCAGTACTTC. Protein product: CASSEAAGLLYEQYF.

As regards this clone: Additional DNA sequences in this sample encode the identical CDR3. J is TRBJ2-7 and V is TRBV19; unclear D gene. This CDR3 has 13 amino acids. The germline gives CDR1 LNHDA, CDR2 SQIVND (reference sequence). V lost 2 bases, J lost 3 bases, and 8 bases lay in between. The CDR3 spells CASSITVSYEQYF. CDR3 DNA: TGTGCCAGTAGTATAACAGTAAGCTACGAGCAGTACTTC.

The genes are TRBV28 and TRBJ2-2; 8 positions agree with TRBD1. The J segment lost 1 base and the V segment lost 7 bases, leaving 14 bases of the junction unmatched. Germline loops: CDR1 MDHEN, CDR2 SYDVKM. The CDR3 sequence is 18 residues long. This CDR3 reads CASNFLPTGTGNTGELFF. DNA of the CDR3: TGTGCCAGCAACTTCCTCCCCACCGGGACAGGGAACACCGGGGAGCTGTTTTTT.

The V and J genes are TRBV28 and TRBJ2-1, with D unclear. The germline gives CDR1 MDHEN, CDR2 SYDVKM. The V and J ends lost 6 bases and 6 bases respectively, with 18 bases between them. The CDR3 is 15 residues long. CDR3: CASRPGPNRGNEQFF. Here the CDR3 DNA reads TGTGCCAGCAGACCCGGACCGAACCGAGGCAATGAGCAGTTCTTC. Full variable domain (missing parts from reference TRBV28 and TRBJ2-1): DVKVTQSSRYLVKRTGEKVFLECVQDMDHENMFWYRQDPGLGLRLIYFSYDVKMKEKGDIPEGYSVSREKKERFSLILESASTNQTSMYLCASRPGPNRGNEQFFGPGTRLTVL.

Points on this clone: The same CDR3 arises from other DNA sequences in this sample as well. The genes are TRBV29-1 and TRBJ2-2; D not resolved. This CDR3 spans 11 amino acids. The germline V gene has CDR1 SQVTM and CDR2 ANQGSEA. Trimming cost V 4 bases and J 6 bases, with 6 bases left between them. This CDR3 reads CSVGDAGELFF. CDR3 coding DNA: TGCAGCGTTGGGGATGCCGGGGAGCTGTTTTTT.

Points on this clone: Other DNA sequences from this sample encode an identical CDR3 as well. The rearrangement joins TRBV25-1 to TRBJ2-2; D unclear. Germline V gene sequence: CDR1 MGHDK, CDR2 SYGVNS. The CDR3 has 12 residues. The V and J ends lost 2 bases and 8 bases respectively, with 6 bases between them. The CDR3 spells CASSEVAGELFF. In DNA, the CDR3 is TGTGCCAGCAGTGAAGTAGCAGGGGAGCTGTTTTTT.

V usage is TRBV27 and J usage is TRBJ2-7; D unresolved. The CDR3 contains 13 residues. The germline gives CDR1 MNHEY, CDR2 SMNVEV (reference sequence). The germline V and J ends were trimmed by 0 bases and 3 bases, with 6 bases remaining between them. The CDR3 sequence: CASSLSIDYEQYF. Here the CDR3 DNA reads TGTGCCAGCAGTTTATCGATCGACTACGAGCAGTACTTC.

The chain joins TRBV14 to TRBJ1-1, with D possibly TRBD1 on 5 matching bases. Germline V gives CDR1 SGHDN, CDR2 FVKESK. Trimming took 5 bases from V and 6 from J, leaving 13 bases between them. The length of the CDR3 is 13 residues. The CDR3 here is CASSTFQGSEAFF. The CDR3 DNA sequence: TGTGCCAGCAGCACATTCCAGGGATCTGAAGCTTTCTTT.

J is TRBJ1-1 and V is TRBV5-1; tentatively, D is TRBD1 (5 bases). The CDR3 totals 14 residues. The germline V gene has CDR1 SGHRS and CDR2 YFSETQ. The V gene lost 4 bases and the J gene lost 1 base, with 11 bases spanning the gap. CDR3 sequence (DNA): TGCGCCAGCAGCCCGGGACGGGAGAACACTGAAGCTTTCTTT. This translates into CASSPGRENTEAFF.

The V call is TRBV27, the J call TRBJ2-3; 8 bases map to TRBD1. In germline, CDR1 is MNHEY, CDR2 SMNVEV (reference sequence). V shed 7 bases and J 8 bases; nucleotides not matched to a gene: 14. This CDR3 spans 15 amino acids. Here the CDR3 reads CASTTTGTGLGTQYF. As DNA, the CDR3 is TGTGCCAGCACCACCACCGGGACAGGTCTTGGTACGCAGTATTTT.

The CDR3: CASRRDRDYEQYF. CDR3 DNA: TGTGCCAGCAGAAGGGACAGGGACTACGAGCAGTACTTC. The chain has TRBV27 and TRBJ2-7; 9 bases align to TRBD1. CDR3 length equals 13 residues. Germline loops: CDR1 MNHEY, CDR2 SMNVEV (reference sequence). With 6 bases clipped from V and 3 bases from J, the junction kept 3 bases outside the gene matches.

The chain recombines TRBV5-8 with TRBJ2-5; 11 bases map to TRBD2. The CDR3 has 15 residues. J lost 5 bases, V lost 0 bases, and 3 bases had no gene match. Germline values: CDR1 SGHTS, CDR2 YDEGEE. CDR3 in DNA: TGTGCCAGCAGCTTGGCCTGGACTAGCGGGGAGACCCAGTACTTC. It is translated as CASSLAWTSGETQYF.

The CDR3 sequence is CASSHTSGANTGELFF. The DNA of the CDR3 is TGTGCCAGCAGCCACACTAGCGGGGCTAACACCGGGGAGCTGTTTTTT. The chain is built from TRBV4-2 and TRBJ2-2, with 10 positions matching TRBD2. V was pared by 3 bases and J by 2 bases, with 3 bases of the junction left unmatched. CDR3 size: 16 residues. The germline V gene encodes CDR1 LGHNA and CDR2 YNFKEQ.

The chain uses TRBV4-1 and TRBJ2-7, with 7 bases identical to TRBD2. Germline CDR1 reads MGHRA; CDR2 reads YSYEKL. J lost 3 bases, V lost 4 bases, and 9 bases had no gene match. The length of the CDR3 is 15 residues. The CDR3 nucleotides read TGCGCCAGCAGCCTGTTGAGCGGGACCTACTACGAGCAGTACTTC. Translating it yields CASSLLSGTYYEQYF.

This clone was picked up one time. The CDR3 coding sequence is TGTGCCAGCAGCCCCAGACAGGTGATGAACACTGAAGCTTTCTTT. Encoded protein: CASSPRQVMNTEAFF. The V gene is TRBV9, the J gene TRBJ1-1; D is perhaps TRBD1 (6 bases). Per the germline V gene, CDR1 is SGDLS and CDR2 is YYNGEE. The CDR3 runs 15 residues. Trimming took 4 bases from V and 0 from J, leaving 13 bases between them.

The chain recombines TRBV6-5 with TRBJ2-1, with D possibly TRBD1 on 7 matching bases. The length of the CDR3 is 13 residues. Between the trimmed V and J ends, which lost 5 bases and 7 bases, there was a span of 12 bases. The germline CDR1 and CDR2 sequences are MNHEY and SVGAGI. The DNA for the CDR3 is TGTGCCAGCAGTGACAGGGACTGGAATGAGCAGTTCTTC. Its translation: CASSDRDWNEQFF.

The chain combines TRBV7-9 with TRBJ1-2; no reliable D call. The CDR3 runs to 13 residues. Trimming shortened V by 3 bases and J by 7 bases, and 12 bases separated the two germline ends. Per the germline V gene, CDR1 is SEHNR and CDR2 is FQNEAQ (reference sequence). CDR3 in amino acids: CASSFGGILGYTF. In DNA, the CDR3 is TGTGCCAGCAGCTTCGGAGGGATTCTTGGCTACACCTTC.

This chain connects TRBV27 to TRBJ1-1; D gene ambiguous. V lost 5 bases and J 3 bases, leaving 25 bases between the germline ends. The germline gives CDR1 MNHEY, CDR2 SMNVEV (reference sequence). There are 18 residues in the CDR3. DNA for the CDR3: TGTGCCAGCAGTCCCTGGCCGGGTGCGCCCCAGTCGGACACTGAAGCTTTCTTT. Protein product: CASSPWPGAPQSDTEAFF.

This clone was picked up one time. The V call is TRBV27, the J call TRBJ1-1, with 7 nucleotides matching TRBD1. Trimming cost V 7 bases and J 0 bases; bases outside gene matches: 5. The CDR3 is made up of 14 amino acids. In germline, CDR1 is MNHEY, CDR2 SMNVEV (reference sequence). CDR3 in DNA: TGTGCCAGCACTCCGGACAGGATGAACACTGAAGCTTTCTTT. Amino acid sequence: CASTPDRMNTEAFF.

The V and J genes are TRBV4-1 and TRBJ1-2; D remains unclear. The germline V gene has CDR1 MGHRA and CDR2 YSYEKL. This CDR3 contains 15 residues. V lost 2 bases and J lost 6, with 16 bases in between. The CDR3 bases are TGCGCCAGCAGCCAAAGTCCGGGGTTTAAACATGGCTACACCTTC. This encodes CASSQSPGFKHGYTF.

This sequence joins TRBV27 and TRBJ2-5; D possibly corresponds to TRBD2 (5 bases). Germline assignment: CDR1 MNHEY and CDR2 SMNVEV (reference sequence). CDR3 length equals 15 residues. The V and J ends lost 4 bases and 3 bases respectively, with 15 bases between them. The CDR3 nucleotides read TGTGCCAGCAGTTCCCCCCCGTCGGGGAAAGAGACCCAGTACTTC. As protein: CASSSPPSGKETQYF.

As regards this clone: Distinct nucleotide sequences in the sample also encode this CDR3. DNA of the CDR3: TGTGCCAGCTCGGGAGGGGGTACTGAAGCTTTCTTT. This codes for CASSGGGTEAFF. The V and J genes are TRBV18 and TRBJ1-1; D might be TRBD1 (6 bases). The V and J ends lost 6 bases and 5 bases respectively, with 10 bases between them. CDR1 and CDR2 (germline): KGHSH, LQKENI. The CDR3 totals 12 residues.

As to this clone: The same CDR3 is also encoded by other DNA sequences in this sample. The chain uses TRBV28 and TRBJ2-1, with 10 bases lining up with TRBD2. The germline CDR1 and CDR2 sequences are MDHEN and SYDVKM. V lost 2 bases, J lost 7 bases, and 2 bases stayed unmatched. The CDR3 extends over 14 amino acids. CDR3 nucleotide sequence: TGTGCCAGCAGTTTACTACTAGCGGGGAATGAGCAGTTCTTC. Protein product: CASSLLLAGNEQFF.

V is TRBV28 and J is TRBJ2-3; D not resolved. The CDR3 covers 15 residues. CDR1 and CDR2 (germline): MDHEN, SYDVKM. Deletions cut 3 bases from V and 3 bases from J, with 13 bases between. The CDR3 spells CASSFDSMLTDTQYF. CDR3 coding DNA: TGTGCCAGCAGTTTTGATAGTATGTTGACAGATACGCAGTATTTT.